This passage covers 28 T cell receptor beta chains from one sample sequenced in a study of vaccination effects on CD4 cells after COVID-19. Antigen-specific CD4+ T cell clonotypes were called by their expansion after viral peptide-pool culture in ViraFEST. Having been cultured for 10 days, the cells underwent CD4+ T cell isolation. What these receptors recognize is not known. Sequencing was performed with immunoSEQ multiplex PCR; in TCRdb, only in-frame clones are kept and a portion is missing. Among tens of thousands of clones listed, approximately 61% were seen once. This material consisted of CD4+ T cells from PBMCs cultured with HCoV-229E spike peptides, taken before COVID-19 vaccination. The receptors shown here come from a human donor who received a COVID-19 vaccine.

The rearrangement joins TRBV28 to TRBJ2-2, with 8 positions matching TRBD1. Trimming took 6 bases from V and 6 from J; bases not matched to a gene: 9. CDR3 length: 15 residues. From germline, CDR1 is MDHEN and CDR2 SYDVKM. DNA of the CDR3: TGTGCCAGCAGGACGGACAGGGTGCGCTCCGGGGAGCTGTTTTTT. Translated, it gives CASRTDRVRSGELFF.

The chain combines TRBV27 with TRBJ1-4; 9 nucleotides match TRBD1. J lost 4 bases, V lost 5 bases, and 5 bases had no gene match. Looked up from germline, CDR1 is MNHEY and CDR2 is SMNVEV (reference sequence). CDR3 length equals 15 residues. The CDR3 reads CASSPRTGDNEKLFF. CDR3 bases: TGTGCCAGCAGTCCCCGGACAGGGGATAATGAAAAACTGTTTTTT.

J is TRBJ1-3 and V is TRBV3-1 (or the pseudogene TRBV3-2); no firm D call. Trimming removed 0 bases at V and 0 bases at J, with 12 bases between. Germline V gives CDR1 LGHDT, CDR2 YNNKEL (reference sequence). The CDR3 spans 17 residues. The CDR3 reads CASSQDGFTYSGNTIYF. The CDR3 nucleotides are TGTGCCAGCAGCCAAGATGGGTTCACATACTCTGGAAACACCATATATTTT.

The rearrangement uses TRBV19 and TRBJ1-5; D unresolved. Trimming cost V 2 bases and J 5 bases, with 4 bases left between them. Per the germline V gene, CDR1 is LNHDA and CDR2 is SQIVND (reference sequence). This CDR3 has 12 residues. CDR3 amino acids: CASSIQYQPQHF. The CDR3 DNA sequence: TGTGCCAGTAGTATACAGTATCAGCCCCAGCATTTT.

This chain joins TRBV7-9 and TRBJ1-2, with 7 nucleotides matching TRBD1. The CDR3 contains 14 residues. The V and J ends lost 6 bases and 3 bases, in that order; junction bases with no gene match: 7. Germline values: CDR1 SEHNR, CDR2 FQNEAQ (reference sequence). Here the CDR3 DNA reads TGTGCCAGCAGGTCGGGGCAGGGGGACTATGGCTACACCTTC. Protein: CASRSGQGDYGYTF.

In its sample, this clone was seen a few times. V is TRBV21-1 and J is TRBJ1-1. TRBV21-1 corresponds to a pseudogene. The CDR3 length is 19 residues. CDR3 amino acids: CASSSTRTAGRQLNTEAFF. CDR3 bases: TGTGCCAGCAGCTCCACAAGGACGGCAGGGAGGCAGTTAAACACTGAAGCTTTCTTT.

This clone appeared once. The chain's CDR3 is CASSTESTQYF. The CDR3 DNA reads as TGTGCCAGCAGTACGGAGTCTACGCAGTATTTT. The chain combines TRBV12-3 or TRBV12-4 with TRBJ2-3; D call uncertain. The CDR3 is 11 amino acids. Trimming pared 5 bases from V and 8 bases from J, leaving 8 bases between.

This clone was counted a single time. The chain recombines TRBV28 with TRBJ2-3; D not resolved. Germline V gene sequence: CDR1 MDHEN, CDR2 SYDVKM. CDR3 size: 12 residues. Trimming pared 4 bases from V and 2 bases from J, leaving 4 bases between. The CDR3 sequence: CASSSLTDTQYF. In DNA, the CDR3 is TGTGCCAGCAGTTCCCTCACAGATACGCAGTATTTT. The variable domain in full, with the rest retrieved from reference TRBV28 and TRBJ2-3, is DVKVTQSSRYLVKRTGEKVFLECVQDMDHENMFWYRQDPGLGLRLIYFSYDVKMKEKGDIPEGYSVSREKKERFSLILESASTNQTSMYLCASSSLTDTQYFGPGTRLTVL.

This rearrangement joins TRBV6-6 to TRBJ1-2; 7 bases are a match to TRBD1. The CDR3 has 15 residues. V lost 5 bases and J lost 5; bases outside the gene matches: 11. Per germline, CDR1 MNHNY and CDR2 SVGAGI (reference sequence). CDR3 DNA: TGTGCCAGCAGTAACACCGAGACAGGGAGATATGGCTACACCTTC. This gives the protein CASSNTETGRYGYTF.

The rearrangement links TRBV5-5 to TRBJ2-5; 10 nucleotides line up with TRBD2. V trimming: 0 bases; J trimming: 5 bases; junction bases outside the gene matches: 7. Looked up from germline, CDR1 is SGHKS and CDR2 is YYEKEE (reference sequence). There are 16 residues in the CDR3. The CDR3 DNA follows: TGTGCCAGCAGCTTGGCTTTAGCGGGGGGTTGGGAGACCCAGTACTTC. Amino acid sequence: CASSLALAGGWETQYF.

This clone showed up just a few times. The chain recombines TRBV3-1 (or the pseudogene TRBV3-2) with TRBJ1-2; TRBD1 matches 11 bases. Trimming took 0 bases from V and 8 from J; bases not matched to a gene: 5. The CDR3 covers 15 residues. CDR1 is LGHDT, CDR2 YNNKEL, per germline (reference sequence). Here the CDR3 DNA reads TGTGCCAGCAGCCAAGATGGAGGACAGGGGGCGGGCTACACCTTC. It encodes CASSQDGGQGAGYTF.

The DNA for the CDR3 is TGCGCCAGCAGCGGAACAGGGGGTCCCTACGAGCAGTACTTC. Its protein is CASSGTGGPYEQYF. This chain links TRBV5-1 with TRBJ2-7, with 8 bases aligning to TRBD1. From germline, CDR1 is SGHRS and CDR2 YFSETQ. CDR3 length: 14 amino acids. J was trimmed by 2 bases and V by 4 bases; bases with no gene match: 5.

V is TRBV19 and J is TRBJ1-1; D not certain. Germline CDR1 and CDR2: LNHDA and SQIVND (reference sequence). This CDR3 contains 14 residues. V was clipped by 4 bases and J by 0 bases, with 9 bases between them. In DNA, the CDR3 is TGTGCCAGTAGTAGTCAGCTAATGAACACTGAAGCTTTCTTT. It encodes CASSSQLMNTEAFF.

CDR3 region: CASSLLRGRAFSGANVLTF. CDR3 nucleotide sequence: TGTGCCAGCAGTCTCCTTCGGGGGCGAGCCTTCTCTGGGGCCAACGTCCTGACTTTC. The chain carries TRBV2 and TRBJ2-6; D assignment may be TRBD1 or TRBD2 (6 bases each). The CDR3 length is 19 residues. The germline V gene encodes CDR1 SNHLY and CDR2 FYNNEI. Trimming removed 5 bases from V and 0 bases from J, with 20 bases in between. The whole variable domain, filled in from reference TRBV2 and TRBJ2-6, reads EPEVTQTPSHQVTQMGQEVILRCVPISNHLYFYWYRQILGQKVEFLVSFYNNEISEKSEIFDDQFSVERPDGSNFTLKIRSTKLEDSAMYFCASSLLRGRAFSGANVLTFGAGSRLTVL.

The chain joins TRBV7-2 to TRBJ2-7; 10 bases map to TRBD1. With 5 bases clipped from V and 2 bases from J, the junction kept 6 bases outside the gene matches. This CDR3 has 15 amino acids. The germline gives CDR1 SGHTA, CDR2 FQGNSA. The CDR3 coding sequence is TGTGCCAGCAGCCCGGACAGGGGGTCAACCTACGAGCAGTACTTC. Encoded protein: CASSPDRGSTYEQYF.

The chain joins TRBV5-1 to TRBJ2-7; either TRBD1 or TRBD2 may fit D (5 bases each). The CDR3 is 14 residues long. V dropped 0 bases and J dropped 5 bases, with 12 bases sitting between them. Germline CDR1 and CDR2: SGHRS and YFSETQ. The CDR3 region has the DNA TGCGCCAGCAGCTTGGAGCCGGGGCCAAACGAGCAGTACTTC. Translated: CASSLEPGPNEQYF.

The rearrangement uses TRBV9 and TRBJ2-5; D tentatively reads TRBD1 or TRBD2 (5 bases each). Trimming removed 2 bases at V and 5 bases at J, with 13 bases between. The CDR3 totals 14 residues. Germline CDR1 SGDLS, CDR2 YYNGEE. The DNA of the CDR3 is TGTGCCAGCAGCGTCGGGACCACACGGGAGACCCAGTACTTC. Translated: CASSVGTTRETQYF.

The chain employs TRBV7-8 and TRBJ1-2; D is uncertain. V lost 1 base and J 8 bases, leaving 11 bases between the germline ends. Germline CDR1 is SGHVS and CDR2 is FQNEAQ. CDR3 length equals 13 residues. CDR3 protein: CASSLESGPGYTF. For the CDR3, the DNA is TGTGCCAGCAGCTTAGAGTCTGGGCCCGGCTACACCTTC.

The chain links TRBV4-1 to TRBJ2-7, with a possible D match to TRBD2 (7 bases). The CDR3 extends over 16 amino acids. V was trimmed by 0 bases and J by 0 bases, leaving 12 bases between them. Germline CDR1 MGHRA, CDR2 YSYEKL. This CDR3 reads CASSQEGGAFSYEQYF. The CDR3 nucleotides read TGCGCCAGCAGCCAAGAAGGGGGGGCCTTCTCCTACGAGCAGTACTTC.

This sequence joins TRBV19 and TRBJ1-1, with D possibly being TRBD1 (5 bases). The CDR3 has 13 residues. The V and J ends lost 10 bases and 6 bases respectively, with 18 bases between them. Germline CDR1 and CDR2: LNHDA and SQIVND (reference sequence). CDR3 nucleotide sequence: TGTGCCACCCGTCTCAGGTGGGACGCTGAAGCTTTCTTT. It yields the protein CATRLRWDAEAFF.

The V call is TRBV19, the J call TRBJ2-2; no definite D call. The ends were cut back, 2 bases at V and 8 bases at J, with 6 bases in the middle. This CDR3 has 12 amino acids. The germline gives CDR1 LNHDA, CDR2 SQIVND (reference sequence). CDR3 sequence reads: CASSIKRGELFF. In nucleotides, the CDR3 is TGTGCCAGTAGTATAAAAAGGGGGGAGCTGTTTTTT.

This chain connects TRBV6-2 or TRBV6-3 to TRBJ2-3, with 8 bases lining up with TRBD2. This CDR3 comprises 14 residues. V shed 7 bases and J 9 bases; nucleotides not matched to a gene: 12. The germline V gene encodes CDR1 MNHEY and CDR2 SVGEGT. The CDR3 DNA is TGTGCCAGCACCCCGGGACTAGGAGGTGACACGCAGTATTTT. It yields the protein CASTPGLGGDTQYF.

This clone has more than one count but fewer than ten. The CDR3 DNA reads TGTGCCAGCAGCCTTACAGCCCCGGGGACTGAAGCTTTCTTT. This codes for CASSLTAPGTEAFF. The chain employs TRBV3-1 (or the pseudogene TRBV3-2) and TRBJ1-1; D remains unclear. Germline V gene data show CDR1 as LGHDT and CDR2 as YNNKEL (reference sequence). Deletions cut 4 bases from V and 5 bases from J, with 14 bases between. CDR3 size: 14 residues.

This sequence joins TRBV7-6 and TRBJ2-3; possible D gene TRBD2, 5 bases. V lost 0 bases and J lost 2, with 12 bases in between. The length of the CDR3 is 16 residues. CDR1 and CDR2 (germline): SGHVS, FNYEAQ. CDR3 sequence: CASSLARAGATDTQYF. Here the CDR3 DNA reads TGTGCCAGCAGCTTAGCGAGGGCAGGAGCCACAGATACGCAGTATTTT.

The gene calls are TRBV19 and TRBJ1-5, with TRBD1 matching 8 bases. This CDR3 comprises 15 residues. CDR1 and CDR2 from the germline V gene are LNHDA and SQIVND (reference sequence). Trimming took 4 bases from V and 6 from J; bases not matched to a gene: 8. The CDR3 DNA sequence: TGTGCCAGTAGTAGAGGCAGGGGGCTTGGTCAGCCCCAGCATTTT. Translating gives CASSRGRGLGQPQHF.

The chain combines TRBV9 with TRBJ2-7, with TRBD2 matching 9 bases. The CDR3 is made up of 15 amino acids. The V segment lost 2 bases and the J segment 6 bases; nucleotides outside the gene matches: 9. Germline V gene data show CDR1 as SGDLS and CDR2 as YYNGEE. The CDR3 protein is CASSVQPGLAVEQYF. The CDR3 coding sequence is TGTGCCAGCAGCGTCCAGCCGGGACTAGCAGTCGAGCAGTACTTC.

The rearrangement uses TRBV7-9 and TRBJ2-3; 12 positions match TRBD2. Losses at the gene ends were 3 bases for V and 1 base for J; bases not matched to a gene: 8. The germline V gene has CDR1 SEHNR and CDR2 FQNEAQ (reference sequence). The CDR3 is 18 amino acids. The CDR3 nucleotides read TGTGCCAGCAGCTTGGCGGGGCGACTAGCGGGGGGCACAGATACGCAGTATTTT. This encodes CASSLAGRLAGGTDTQYF.

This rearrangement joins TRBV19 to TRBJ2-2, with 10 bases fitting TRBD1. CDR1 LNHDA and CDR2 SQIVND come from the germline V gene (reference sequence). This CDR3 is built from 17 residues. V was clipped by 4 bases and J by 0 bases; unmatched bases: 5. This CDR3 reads CASSTPGQGTNTGELFF. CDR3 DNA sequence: TGTGCCAGTAGTACCCCGGGACAGGGGACGAACACCGGGGAGCTGTTTTTT.